This passage covers 18 T cell receptor beta chains from one sample sequenced in a study of blood T cells in healthy people across ages. Next came a second PCR, run for roughly 7 to 12 cycles, which used a sample-barcoded 5' primer along with a J-beta primer mix. TCRdb ran MiXCR on the 5' RACE reads and lists one entry per CDR3 protein. This sample has under 1 million distinct CDR3 sequences, with more than 40% found just once. Sequencing was performed on blood. These receptors all stem from a man aged 60 to 75 in good health.

V gene TRBV4-1 combines with J gene TRBJ2-5; 9 bases agree with TRBD2. Germline CDR1 is MGHRA and CDR2 is YSYEKL. The V gene end was trimmed by 5 bases and the J gene end by 0 bases; junction bases not matched to a gene: 10. This CDR3 is 17 amino acids long. CDR3 amino acids: CASSDRASGAYQETQYF. The CDR3 DNA reads as TGCGCCAGCAGCGACAGGGCTAGCGGGGCGTACCAAGAGACCCAGTACTTC.

The V gene is TRBV6-6, the J gene TRBJ2-3; D is unclear. CDR1 and CDR2 (germline): MNHNY, SVGAGI (reference sequence). V lost 2 bases to trimming and J lost 0 bases, with 6 bases between them. The length of the CDR3 is 14 residues. This CDR3 is CASSYGVSTDTQYF. The CDR3 DNA reads as TGTGCCAGCAGTTACGGCGTAAGCACAGATACGCAGTATTTT.

This clonotype was found once. A read error may explain this, as a much larger clone is one base away. The rearrangement joins TRBV7-2 to TRBJ2-5; D is unresolved. This CDR3 comprises 15 residues. The V gene lost 1 base and the J gene lost 11 bases, with 20 bases spanning the gap. CDR1 is SGHTA, CDR2 FQGNSA, per germline. This CDR3 is CASSLGYGSYNEQYF. The CDR3 region has the DNA TGTGCCAGCAGCTTAGGTTACGGCTCCTACAATGAGCAGTACTTC.

This clonotype was recorded many times. CDR3 protein: CASSVLDTPDTEAFF. The CDR3 region has the DNA TGTGCCAGCAGCGTATTGGACACCCCGGACACTGAAGCTTTCTTT. The chain links TRBV9 to TRBJ1-1; possibly TRBD1 for D (5 bases). The CDR3 has 15 amino acids. Between the trimmed V and J ends, which lost 1 base and 3 bases, there was a span of 13 bases. Germline lookup yields CDR1 SGDLS and CDR2 YYNGEE.

This clonotype has ten or more counts. The V call is TRBV29-1, the J call TRBJ2-1; D ambiguous. The CDR3 consists of 13 residues. V dropped 2 bases and J dropped 3 bases, with 8 bases sitting between them. Germline V gene data show CDR1 as SQVTM and CDR2 as ANQGSEA. The CDR3: CSVELNIYNEQFF. In DNA form, the CDR3 reads TGCAGCGTTGAATTGAATATCTACAATGAGCAGTTCTTC.

The sample holds a few counts of this clonotype. The J gene is TRBJ2-3, the V gene TRBV7-2; 10 nucleotides line up with TRBD1. The germline V gene encodes CDR1 SGHTA and CDR2 FQGNSA. The CDR3 extends over 19 amino acids. V was clipped by 4 bases and J by 5 bases; unmatched bases: 18. The CDR3 DNA reads as TGTGCCAGCAGCTCAGCGACCGGGACAGGGGTCGTGTTCCTAGATACGCAGTATTTT. Amino acid sequence: CASSSATGTGVVFLDTQYF.

The CDR3: CAISPPAASGANVLTF. The CDR3 coding sequence is TGTGCCATCAGCCCCCCAGCGGCCTCTGGGGCCAACGTCCTGACTTTC. This chain uses TRBV10-3 with TRBJ2-6; a weak D match, TRBD2 (5 bases). V lost 6 bases, J lost 0 bases, and 12 bases lay in between. The CDR3 loop spans 16 amino acids. The germline CDR1 and CDR2 sequences are ENHRY and SYGVKD.

This clonotype was picked up a small number of times. The gene calls are TRBV14 and TRBJ2-1, with no clear D. Germline V gives CDR1 SGHDN, CDR2 FVKESK. The CDR3 consists of 13 residues. V was cut by 4 bases and J by 2 bases, with 6 bases left in between. CDR3 sequence (DNA): TGTGCCAGCAGCCGTCAGACCTACAATGAGCAGTTCTTC. Translation: CASSRQTYNEQFF.

The rearrangement links TRBV6-1 to TRBJ2-7; D remains ambiguous. Trimming removed 8 bases from V and 0 bases from J, with 11 bases in between. CDR1 MNHNS and CDR2 SASEGT come from the germline V gene. This CDR3 is built from 13 residues. The CDR3 nucleotides are TGTGCCAGCGTGAAGGGCGGCTCCTACGAGCAGTACTTC. Translating gives CASVKGGSYEQYF.

This clonotype occurred many times. This sequence joins TRBV27 and TRBJ2-3; TRBD2 agrees at 8 bases. Germline lookup yields CDR1 MNHEY and CDR2 SMNVEV (reference sequence). This CDR3 has 15 amino acids. V lost 6 bases to trimming and J lost 1 base; unmatched junction nucleotides: 6. Here the CDR3 DNA reads TGTGCCAGCAGCAGGCGGGGGGTCGGCACAGATACGCAGTATTTT. It is translated as CASSRRGVGTDTQYF.

The chain employs TRBV2 and TRBJ2-1; unclear D gene. CDR1 and CDR2 (germline): SNHLY, FYNNEI. There are 12 residues in the CDR3. V gave up 6 bases and J gave up 9 bases, with 12 bases separating them. The CDR3: CASRHTSGEQFF. In DNA, the CDR3 is TGTGCCAGCAGACATACGAGTGGTGAGCAGTTCTTC.

V gene TRBV12-5 combines with J gene TRBJ2-2; perhaps TRBD1 as D (6 bases). This CDR3 has 15 residues. V was shortened by 5 bases and J by 5 bases, with 15 bases between the two germline ends. CDR1 is LGHNT and CDR2 is FRNRAP in the germline V gene. This CDR3 is CASGLQGVGTGELFF. CDR3 bases: TGTGCTAGTGGTCTACAGGGAGTTGGGACCGGGGAGCTGTTTTTT.

In its sample, this clonotype was seen a few times. The V gene is TRBV7-2, the J gene TRBJ2-5; possibly TRBD1 for D (5 bases). Trimming shortened V by 6 bases and J by 5 bases, and 13 bases separated the two germline ends. The CDR3 is 13 residues long. Per germline, CDR1 SGHTA and CDR2 FQGNSA. The CDR3 reads CASRRGQMETQYF. The CDR3 bases are TGTGCCAGCAGACGCGGACAAATGGAGACCCAGTACTTC.

A word on this clonotype: This could be a read error, since a much larger clone is one nucleotide away. The V gene is TRBV7-2, the J gene TRBJ2-5; D unresolved. CDR3 length equals 16 residues. Germline-derived CDR1 and CDR2 are SGHTA and FQGNSA. V dropped 8 bases and J dropped 2 bases, with 21 bases sitting between them. The CDR3 region is CASSPLKASGQETQYF. The CDR3 coding sequence is TGTGCCAGCTCCCCTCTTAAGGCCAGTGGGCAAGAGACCCAGTACTTC.

V is TRBV12-3 or TRBV12-4 and J is TRBJ2-3; no definite D call. V dropped 0 bases and J dropped 7 bases, with 11 bases sitting between them. The CDR3 consists of 14 residues. CDR3 DNA: TGTGCCAGCAGTTTAGCGGCCACAATGAATACGCAGTATTTT. Translated: CASSLAATMNTQYF.

The chain couples TRBV4-3 to TRBJ1-6, with D maybe TRBD1 (6 bases). The CDR3 spans 15 residues. V was clipped by 1 base and J by 8 bases, with 12 bases between them. The V gene's germline CDR1 is LGHNA and CDR2 YSLEER. CDR3 protein: CASSQAGTPDSPLHF. The CDR3, as DNA: TGCGCCAGCAGCCAAGCCGGGACACCCGATTCACCCCTCCACTTT.

The chain links TRBV13 to TRBJ2-6; no clear D. The CDR3 runs 18 residues. In germline, CDR1 is PRHDT, CDR2 FYEKMQ (reference sequence). The V gene lost 0 bases and the J gene lost 0 bases, with 12 bases spanning the gap. CDR3 residues: CASSLGRLLLSGANVLTF. As DNA, the CDR3 is TGTGCCAGCAGCTTAGGCAGGCTTCTTCTCTCTGGGGCCAACGTCCTGACTTTC.

A few counts support this clonotype. The V gene is TRBV20-1, the J gene TRBJ2-4; TRBD1 matches 9 bases. CDR1 DFQATT and CDR2 SNEGSKA come from the germline V gene (reference sequence). This CDR3 region has 13 residues. V lost 6 bases, J lost 4 bases, and 4 bases stayed unmatched. In DNA, the CDR3 is TGCAGTGCCGAGGACAGGGGAAAAAACATTCAGTACTTC. This encodes CSAEDRGKNIQYF.